The 11 T cell receptor beta chains reported below all come from one sample, sequenced in a study of shared clonotypes between healthy human individuals. Measured with immunoSEQ multiplex PCR; TCRdb has only the in-frame clones, and not every one. This sample carries a few hundred thousand clones, 65% of them seen once, and the ten largest clones take around 10%. Material for sequencing was memory CD4+ T cells sorted from blood. The subset denotes: CD45RA-negative fraction. The receptors here all came from a man aged 30 to 45 in good health.

This chain uses TRBV27 with TRBJ1-1; perhaps TRBD1 as D (5 bases). CDR1 MNHEY and CDR2 SMNVEV come from the germline V gene (reference sequence). The CDR3 is made up of 15 amino acids. V lost 8 bases to trimming and J lost 6 bases, with 22 bases between them. CDR3 loop: CASYRRGGVTPEAFF. The DNA of the CDR3 is TGTGCCAGCTACCGACGGGGCGGCGTCACCCCTGAAGCTTTCTTT.

The CDR3 protein is CSVGPRWPRANTEAFF. In DNA, the CDR3 is TGCAGCGTTGGCCCACGATGGCCTAGGGCGAACACTGAAGCTTTCTTT. This rearrangement joins TRBV29-1 to TRBJ1-1; D is unresolved. This CDR3 comprises 16 residues. With 4 bases removed from V and 1 base from J, the gap between germline ends came to 19 bases. Germline CDR1 reads SQVTM; CDR2 reads ANQGSEA.

This clone was seen only a few times. V usage is TRBV7-2 and J usage is TRBJ2-7; possible D gene TRBD1, 6 bases. This CDR3 spans 13 amino acids. Per the germline V gene, CDR1 is SGHTA and CDR2 is FQGNSA. Trimming took off 1 base at V and 4 bases at J, with 8 bases between the two ends. The CDR3 sequence: CASSLDRAYEQYF. The CDR3 DNA reads TGTGCCAGCAGCTTAGACAGGGCTTACGAGCAGTACTTC. Filled out from reference TRBV7-2 and TRBJ2-7, the complete variable domain reads GAGVSQSPSNKVTEKGKDVELRCDPISGHTALYWYRQSLGQGLEFLIYFQGNSAPDKSGLPSDRFSAERTGGSVSTLTIQRTQQEDSAVYLCASSLDRAYEQYFGPGTRLTVT.

This sequence joins TRBV2 and TRBJ2-7; D uncertain. Germline V lookup: CDR1 SNHLY, CDR2 FYNNEI. Trimming removed 0 bases from V and 0 bases from J, with 9 bases in between. There are 15 residues in the CDR3. CDR3 residues: CASSEARAYSYEQYF. The CDR3 nucleotides read TGTGCCAGCAGTGAAGCCCGGGCTTACTCCTACGAGCAGTACTTC.

The chain employs TRBV5-1 and TRBJ2-3; D remains unclear. The CDR3 covers 14 residues. Germline V gene lookup returns CDR1 SGHRS and CDR2 YFSETQ. Trimming took off 0 bases at V and 2 bases at J, with 7 bases between the two ends. Here the CDR3 reads CASSLETPTDTQYF. The CDR3 bases are TGCGCCAGCAGCTTGGAGACTCCCACAGATACGCAGTATTTT.

V usage is TRBV6-5 and J usage is TRBJ2-5; perhaps TRBD2 as D (6 bases). The germline V and J ends were trimmed by 2 bases and 2 bases, with 12 bases remaining between them. CDR1 is MNHEY, CDR2 SVGAGI, per germline. The CDR3 is 15 residues long. In DNA, the CDR3 is TGTGCCAGCAGTTACAACGGGGGTTGGCAAGAGACCCAGTACTTC. Its translation is CASSYNGGWQETQYF.

This chain connects TRBV11-2 to TRBJ2-3; 14 nucleotides agree with TRBD2. This CDR3 region has 18 residues. Trimming removed 1 base from V and 4 bases from J; junction bases left unmatched: 7. The germline V gene encodes CDR1 SGHAT and CDR2 FQNNGV. The DNA for the CDR3 is TGTGCCAGCAGCTTAGGGACTAGCGGGAGGCGCATTTCAGATACGCAGTATTTT. It yields the protein CASSLGTSGRRISDTQYF.

This clone was detected only a few times. The rearrangement joins TRBV5-1 to TRBJ1-5, with D perhaps TRBD1 (6 bases). The CDR3 sequence is 18 residues long. Germline V gene lookup returns CDR1 SGHRS and CDR2 YFSETQ. Trimming removed 4 bases at V and 0 bases at J, with 20 bases between. CDR3 coding DNA: TGCGCCAGCAGCCTGAGATCACGGACAGAATATAGCAATCAGCCCCAGCATTTT. This encodes CASSLRSRTEYSNQPQHF.

The chain employs TRBV12-5 and TRBJ2-1; TRBD1 matches at 9 bases. The trim removed 5 bases at V and 6 bases at J, leaving 8 bases unmatched. The CDR3 extends over 15 amino acids. Germline V gene data show CDR1 as LGHNT and CDR2 as FRNRAP. The CDR3: CASGPGQGRGNEQFF. In DNA form, the CDR3 reads TGTGCTAGTGGTCCGGGACAGGGAAGGGGCAATGAGCAGTTCTTC.

V and J are TRBV11-1 and TRBJ1-2, with no clear D. CDR1 is SGHAT and CDR2 is FQDESV in the germline V gene (reference sequence). This CDR3 is built from 14 residues. The V and J ends lost 5 bases and 8 bases respectively, with 18 bases between them. The DNA of the CDR3 is TGTGCCAGCAGCCCCAGAGCGGGCTGGCACGGCTACACCTTC. Its protein is CASSPRAGWHGYTF.

The chain combines TRBV5-1 with TRBJ1-1; TRBD1 matches 7 bases. The germline V gene has CDR1 SGHRS and CDR2 YFSETQ. The trim removed 0 bases at V and 5 bases at J, leaving 4 bases unmatched. There are 14 residues in the CDR3. The CDR3 sequence is CASSLDRGQTEAFF. The CDR3 nucleotides read TGCGCCAGCAGCTTGGACAGGGGTCAAACTGAAGCTTTCTTT.